This TCR beta chain originates from a study of T-cell reconstitution after alpha-beta-depleted transplantation in children. Study results and caveats: After transplant, at about two months, alpha-beta T cells were reportedly derived from several hundred expanded graft clones. The origin of high day-60 TCRbeta diversity in some patients lay in surviving recipient T cells and thymic progenitors.

The CDR3 loop spans 15 amino acids. V was cut by 1 base and J by 5 bases, with 15 bases left in between. Germline V gene sequence: CDR1 SGHRS, CDR2 YFSETQ. Details on this clonotype: The antigen is unknown.

The TCRbeta library incorporated unique molecular identifiers. TCRdb recomputed calls from the PCR reads with MiXCR, one row per CDR3 protein. The sample includes 450,000 to 550,000 distinct CDR3 sequences, approximately 10% of them seen just once. This chain links TRBV5-1 with TRBJ1-2; D is ambiguous. The clonotype was recovered from a female patient aged 2-9 years who had a stem cell transplant for aplastic anemia, so the T cells may come from the graft donor. Sample: PBMCs, mostly from graft donor cells, taken 180 days after TCRalphabeta/CD19-depleted stem cell transplant. The CDR3 here is CASSLWEGPGYGYTF. Written as DNA, the CDR3 is TGCGCCAGCAGCTTGTGGGAAGGACCGGGATATGGCTACACCTTC. The whole variable domain, remainder taken from reference TRBV5-1 and TRBJ1-2, is KAGVTQTPRYLIKTRGQQVTLSCSPISGHRSVSWYQQTPGQGLQFLFEYFSETQRNKGNFPGRFSGRQFSNSRSEMNVSTLELGDSALYLCASSLWEGPGYGYTFGSGTRLTVV.